These 26 T cell receptor beta chains were all obtained from the same sample, sequenced in a study of read filtering for tumor transcriptome and immune sequencing. From about 400 ng of RNA, a library with molecular barcoded alpha/delta and beta/gamma adaptors was made. A single record per CDR3 protein comes from TCRdb applying MiXCR to the reads. The sample holds 35,000 to 40,000 distinct CDR3 sequences; around 15% are singletons and the top ten take roughly 18%. The source material was a population of CD138-negative cells sorted from bone marrow. These receptor sequences come from a donor aged 40 or over with multiple myeloma.

In its sample, this clonotype was seen many times. The chain carries TRBV9 and TRBJ2-5, with D possibly matching TRBD2 (7 bases). The CDR3 spans 16 residues. Germline V lookup: CDR1 SGDLS, CDR2 YYNGEE. Deletions cut 0 bases from V and 4 bases from J, with 16 bases between. The CDR3 loop is CASSVVVGGPGETQYF. CDR3 DNA: TGTGCCAGCAGCGTAGTAGTGGGGGGGCCTGGAGAGACCCAGTACTTC.

This clonotype appeared many times. V gene TRBV5-1 combines with J gene TRBJ2-7; 8 nucleotides line up with TRBD1. CDR1 and CDR2 from the germline V gene are SGHRS and YFSETQ. The CDR3 is 15 residues long. Trimming cost V 3 bases and J 5 bases; bases outside gene matches: 10. CDR3 nucleotide sequence: TGCGCCAGCAGCTCAAGAGGACAGGGTTTCGACGAGCAGTACTTC. This gives the protein CASSSRGQGFDEQYF.

This clonotype was detected ten times or more. The rearrangement joins TRBV20-1 to TRBJ2-1; 8 bases line up with TRBD1. Germline-derived CDR1 and CDR2 are DFQATT and SNEGSKA (reference sequence). The length of the CDR3 is 13 residues. CDR3 sequence reads: CSWSGTGGVEQFF. CDR3 in DNA: TGCAGCTGGAGTGGGACAGGTGGTGTTGAGCAGTTCTTC.

This clonotype appeared many times. This rearrangement joins TRBV20-1 to TRBJ2-5, with D unresolved. V was cut by 3 bases and J by 2 bases, with 7 bases left in between. From germline, CDR1 is DFQATT and CDR2 SNEGSKA (reference sequence). This CDR3 region has 12 residues. DNA for the CDR3: TGCAGTGCTAGCAATTATCAAGAGACCCAGTACTTC. Its protein product is CSASNYQETQYF.

The V call is TRBV28, the J call TRBJ1-1; 7 bases map to TRBD1. The V gene's germline CDR1 is MDHEN and CDR2 SYDVKM. The V and J ends lost 3 bases and 1 base, in that order; junction bases with no gene match: 8. The CDR3 contains 16 residues. The CDR3 spells CASSFRQGGKNTEAFF. The CDR3 coding sequence is TGTGCCAGCAGTTTCAGACAGGGAGGGAAGAACACTGAAGCTTTCTTT.

There are many counts of this clonotype. The V gene is TRBV7-2, the J gene TRBJ1-6; 8 bases agree with TRBD1. V shed 2 bases and J 14 bases; nucleotides not matched to a gene: 8. The CDR3 covers 14 residues. Germline assignment: CDR1 SGHTA and CDR2 FQGNSA. The CDR3 loop is CASSLTGGAGSLHF. For the CDR3, the DNA is TGTGCCAGCAGCTTAACAGGGGGGGCAGGGTCCCTCCACTTT.

There are many counts of this clonotype. The chain is built from TRBV5-1 and TRBJ1-4; no clear D. Trimming took 0 bases from V and 6 from J, leaving 9 bases between them. Germline values: CDR1 SGHRS, CDR2 YFSETQ. CDR3 size: 14 residues. The CDR3 region is CASSLAGTDEKLFF. The CDR3 DNA reads as TGCGCCAGCAGCTTGGCGGGTACGGATGAAAAACTGTTTTTT.

Many counts were recorded for this clonotype. The V and J genes are TRBV6-2 or TRBV6-3 and TRBJ1-1, with D possibly being TRBD1 (5 bases). Germline V gives CDR1 MNHEY, CDR2 SVGEGT. This CDR3 region has 16 residues. V was shortened by 0 bases and J by 5 bases, with 16 bases between the two germline ends. The CDR3 nucleotides are TGTGCCAGCAGTTACTCGATTGGGGGAGTAAATACTGAAGCTTTCTTT. Its translation: CASSYSIGGVNTEAFF.

This clonotype was observed at least ten times. V is TRBV12-3 or TRBV12-4 and J is TRBJ1-1, with no clear D. This CDR3 contains 15 residues. V was clipped by 6 bases and J by 2 bases, with 16 bases between them. CDR3 in amino acids: CASSPAAVLNTEAFF. DNA of the CDR3: TGTGCCAGCAGCCCTGCAGCAGTCCTTAACACTGAAGCTTTCTTT.

The sample holds many counts of this clonotype. The rearrangement uses TRBV11-2 and TRBJ2-1, with TRBD2 identical over 11 bases. The V gene end was trimmed by 5 bases and the J gene end by 4 bases; junction bases not matched to a gene: 4. Germline CDR1 SGHAT, CDR2 FQNNGV. The CDR3 loop spans 15 amino acids. This CDR3 reads CASSLGLAAYNEQFF. The CDR3 nucleotides read TGTGCCAGCAGCCTGGGACTAGCGGCGTACAATGAGCAGTTCTTC.

This clonotype came up many times. CDR3 DNA sequence: TGTGCCAGCAGCTTACGCCCCAGGGACGGCTACACCTTC. It translates to CASSLRPRDGYTF. V usage is TRBV7-8 and J usage is TRBJ1-2, with D tentatively TRBD1 (5 bases). Germline loops: CDR1 SGHVS, CDR2 FQNEAQ. Trimming pared 2 bases from V and 8 bases from J, leaving 12 bases between. CDR3 length equals 13 residues. The complete variable domain, with remaining parts taken from reference TRBV7-8 and TRBJ1-2, reads GAGVSQSPRYKVAKRGQDVALRCDPISGHVSLFWYQQALGQGPEFLTYFQNEAQLDKSGLPSDRFFAERPEGSVSTLKIQRTQQEDSAVYLCASSLRPRDGYTFGSGTRLTVV.

This clonotype has ten or more counts. V is TRBV5-1 and J is TRBJ2-5, with 8 bases that match TRBD1. Germline V gene sequence: CDR1 SGHRS, CDR2 YFSETQ. V shed 0 bases and J 2 bases; nucleotides not matched to a gene: 9. CDR3 size: 17 residues. The CDR3 loop is CASSLGGAGGLQETQYF. The CDR3 nucleotides read TGCGCCAGCAGCTTGGGGGGAGCAGGGGGCCTTCAAGAGACCCAGTACTTC.

Concerning this clonotype itself: This is likely a read error, given that the CDR3 carries no conserved phenylalanine or tryptophan at its end. The chain joins TRBV7-2 to TRBJ1-5; D perhaps matches TRBD1 (6 bases). The V gene lost 5 bases and the J gene lost 9 bases, with 17 bases spanning the gap. This CDR3 is 14 amino acids long. Germline V gene data show CDR1 as SGHTA and CDR2 as FQGNSA. The CDR3 DNA reads as TGTGCCAGCAGCCTCGGGGGGCCTTATACGCCCCAGCATCTT. The encoded protein is CASSLGGPYTPQHL.

This clonotype was observed many times. V gene TRBV29-1 combines with J gene TRBJ1-2, with unresolved D. The CDR3 sequence is 14 residues long. Trimming shortened V by 0 bases and J by 3 bases, and 11 bases separated the two germline ends. Germline V CDR1 and CDR2: SQVTM, ANQGSEA. CDR3 nucleotides: TGCAGCGTTGAAGAGGACGGGCCGGACTATGGCTACACCTTC. Its translation: CSVEEDGPDYGYTF. Using reference TRBV29-1 and TRBJ1-2 for the parts outside the CDR3, the full variable domain is SAVISQKPSRDICQRGTSLTIQCQVDSQVTMMFWYRQQPGQSLTLIATANQGSEATYESGFVIDKFPISRPNLTFSTLTVSNMSPEDSSIYLCSVEEDGPDYGYTFGSGTRLTVV.

This clonotype has a count of ten or more. The chain links TRBV4-3 to TRBJ2-6; D ambiguous. The V and J ends lost 2 bases and 4 bases respectively, with 6 bases between them. Germline CDR1 reads LGHNA; CDR2 reads YSLEER. CDR3 size: 14 residues. The DNA for the CDR3 is TGCGCCAGCAGCCAATCTAGGGGGGCCAACGTCCTGACTTTC. Translating it yields CASSQSRGANVLTF.

This clonotype showed up many times. The V and J genes are TRBV5-1 and TRBJ2-6; no clear D. The germline CDR1 and CDR2 sequences are SGHRS and YFSETQ. V lost 0 bases and J lost 3, with 7 bases in between. CDR3 length equals 15 residues. Written as DNA, the CDR3 is TGCGCCAGCAGCTTGGGGGGTAGTGGGGCCAACGTCCTGACTTTC. This translates into CASSLGGSGANVLTF. The full variable domain, rest sourced from reference TRBV5-1 and TRBJ2-6, is KAGVTQTPRYLIKTRGQQVTLSCSPISGHRSVSWYQQTPGQGLQFLFEYFSETQRNKGNFPGRFSGRQFSNSRSEMNVSTLELGDSALYLCASSLGGSGANVLTFGAGSRLTVL.

As for this clonotype: A junction end diverges from the germline sequence, so it may reflect a read error. The chain is built from TRBV20-1 and TRBJ2-1; D possibly corresponds to TRBD1 (5 bases). This CDR3 comprises 12 residues. Germline V gives CDR1 DFQATT, CDR2 SNEGSKA (reference sequence). CDR3: CSGTGSYNGQFF. The CDR3 bases are TGCAGTGGTACAGGCAGTTACAATGGGCAGTTCTTC.

This clonotype was seen at least ten times. The rearrangement joins TRBV12-3 or TRBV12-4 to TRBJ2-3; no reliable D call. V lost 8 bases and J 2 bases, leaving 8 bases between the germline ends. The CDR3 is 12 residues long. The CDR3 spells CASGQDTDTQYF. As DNA, the CDR3 is TGTGCCAGCGGGCAGGACACAGATACGCAGTATTTT.

This clonotype was picked up many times. J is TRBJ2-7 and V is TRBV5-1, with D perhaps matching TRBD1 or TRBD2 (5 bases each). This CDR3 region has 14 residues. Germline lookup yields CDR1 SGHRS and CDR2 YFSETQ. The V end was cut by 2 bases, the J end by 1 base, with 10 bases between. This CDR3 reads CASSLRDGSYEQYF. The DNA for the CDR3 is TGCGCCAGCAGCTTAAGGGACGGTTCCTACGAGCAGTACTTC.

This clonotype was observed many times. V usage is TRBV6-5 and J usage is TRBJ2-1; 15 bases agree with TRBD2. Germline V gives CDR1 MNHEY, CDR2 SVGAGI. The CDR3 extends over 17 amino acids. V gave up 5 bases and J gave up 4 bases; unmatched junction bases: 6. The CDR3 loop reads CASSTGLAGGFYNEQFF. As DNA, the CDR3 is TGTGCCAGCAGTACGGGACTAGCGGGGGGATTTTACAATGAGCAGTTCTTC.

There are many counts of this clonotype. V is TRBV20-1 and J is TRBJ1-1; possibly TRBD1 for D (6 bases). The CDR3 extends over 12 amino acids. In germline, CDR1 is DFQATT, CDR2 SNEGSKA (reference sequence). The germline V and J ends were trimmed by 0 bases and 10 bases, with 12 bases remaining between them. CDR3 DNA sequence: TGCAGTGCTAGAGATTTAACAGGGCGAGCTTTCTTT. Its translation: CSARDLTGRAFF.

Many counts were recorded for this clonotype. This chain uses TRBV20-1 with TRBJ2-5; 8 bases agree with TRBD2. V lost 0 bases, J lost 4 bases, and 1 base stayed unmatched. This CDR3 has 13 residues. The germline V gene encodes CDR1 DFQATT and CDR2 SNEGSKA (reference sequence). The CDR3 DNA follows: TGCAGTGCTAGAGATGCGGGAGGAGAGACCCAGTACTTC. This translates into CSARDAGGETQYF.

This clonotype was recorded a few times. No conserved phenylalanine or tryptophan ends this CDR3, so it is likely a read error. The chain joins TRBV2 to TRBJ1-5, with a tentative D call TRBD1 (5 bases). The CDR3 runs 16 residues. Per the germline V gene, CDR1 is SNHLY and CDR2 is FYNNEI. This CDR3 reads CASSEVGSGSNQLQHY. The CDR3 bases are TGTGCCAGCAGTGAAGTGGGGTCAGGGAGCAATCAGCTCCAGCATTAT.

The table lists this clonotype with many counts. This rearrangement joins TRBV7-6 to TRBJ2-5; no definite D call. This CDR3 region has 14 residues. Germline V gives CDR1 SGHVS, CDR2 FNYEAQ. The V gene lost 7 bases and the J gene lost 0 bases, with 12 bases spanning the gap. The CDR3 sequence is CASIKSAYQETQYF. The CDR3 DNA is TGTGCCAGCATCAAGTCAGCTTACCAAGAGACCCAGTACTTC.

This sequence joins TRBV5-1 and TRBJ2-7; D unresolved. This CDR3 has 13 residues. From germline, CDR1 is SGHRS and CDR2 YFSETQ. Trimming removed 0 bases from V and 6 bases from J, with 10 bases in between. The CDR3, as DNA: TGCGCCAGCAGCTTGGATCTTAAGGGCGAGCAGTACTTC. It codes for CASSLDLKGEQYF.

This clonotype has a count of ten or more. The chain combines TRBV3-1 with TRBJ2-3; D remains unclear. CDR1 and CDR2 (germline): LGHDT, YNNKEL (reference sequence). Trimming left V 1 base short and J 3 bases short, with 5 bases between. This CDR3 is 13 amino acids long. CDR3 protein: CASSQGRTDTQYF. The CDR3 DNA is TGTGCCAGCAGCCAAGGCAGAACAGATACGCAGTATTTT.